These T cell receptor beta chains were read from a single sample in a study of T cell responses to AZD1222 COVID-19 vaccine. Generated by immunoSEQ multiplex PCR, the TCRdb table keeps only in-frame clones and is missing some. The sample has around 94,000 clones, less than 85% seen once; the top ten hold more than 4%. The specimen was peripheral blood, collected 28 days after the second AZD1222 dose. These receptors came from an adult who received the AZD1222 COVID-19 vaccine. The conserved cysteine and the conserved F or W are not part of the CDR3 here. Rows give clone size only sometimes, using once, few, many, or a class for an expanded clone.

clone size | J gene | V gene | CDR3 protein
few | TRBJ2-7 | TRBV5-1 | ASSLGQSNSYEQY
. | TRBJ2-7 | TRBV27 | ASGLAGAVNEQY
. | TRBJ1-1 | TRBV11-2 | ASSLGFPGLNTEAF
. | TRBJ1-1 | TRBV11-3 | ARRDPEAF
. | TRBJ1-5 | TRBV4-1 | ASSQDREDQPQH
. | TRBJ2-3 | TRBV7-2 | ASSITSPPDTQY
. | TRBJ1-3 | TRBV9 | ASSVGIFGNTIY
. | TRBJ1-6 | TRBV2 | ASSQGGSYNSPLH
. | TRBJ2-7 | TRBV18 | ASSKGDLTYEQY
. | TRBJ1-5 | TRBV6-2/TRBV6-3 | ASSYGTENQPQH
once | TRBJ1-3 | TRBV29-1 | SVGTGAGNTIY
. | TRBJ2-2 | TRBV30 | AWHFRKNTGELF
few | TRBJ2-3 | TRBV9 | ASSAAVGGSGTADTQY
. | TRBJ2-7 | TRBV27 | ASSLGGDSPLY
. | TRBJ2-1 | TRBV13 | ASSLRWDRGQSSYNEQF
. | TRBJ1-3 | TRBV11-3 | ASSSRRGLGNTIY
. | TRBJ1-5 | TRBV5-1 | ASSPAGTSGEPQH
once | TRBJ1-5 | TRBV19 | ASRPSEGRSNQPQH
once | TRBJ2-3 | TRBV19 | ASRPPGLRTDTQY
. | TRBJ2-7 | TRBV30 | AWSGEGDLHEQY
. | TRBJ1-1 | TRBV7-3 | ASSTDRTNTEAF
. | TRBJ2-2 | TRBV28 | ASSFQTSRAHGELF
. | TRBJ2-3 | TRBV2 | ASRGQAFRTDTQY
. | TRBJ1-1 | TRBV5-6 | ASSLVQGITEAF
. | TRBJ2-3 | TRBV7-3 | ASSLGPGGISDTQY
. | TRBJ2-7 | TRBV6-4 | ASTTKGGEVSYEQY
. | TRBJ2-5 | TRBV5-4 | ASSLGLRLAEETQY
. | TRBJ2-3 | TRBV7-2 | ASSLVSIGTRDTDTQY
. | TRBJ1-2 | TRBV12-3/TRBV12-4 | ASSLQVNYGYT
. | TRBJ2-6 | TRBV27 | ASSPTGGASGANVLT
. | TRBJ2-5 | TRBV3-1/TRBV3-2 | ASTKRATTGTQY
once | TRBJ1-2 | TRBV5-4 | ASSSQGAFGYT
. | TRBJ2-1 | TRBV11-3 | ASSLVAGGSYNEQF
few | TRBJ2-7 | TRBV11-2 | ASSFVDSPLYEQY
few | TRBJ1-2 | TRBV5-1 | ASRNGQGISNYGYT
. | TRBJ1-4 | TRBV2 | ASAGQGGEKLF
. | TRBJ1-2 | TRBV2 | ASSGRPNYGYT
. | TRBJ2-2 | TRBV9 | ASRKLNTGELF
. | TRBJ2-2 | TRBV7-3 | ASSLSAGGTGELF
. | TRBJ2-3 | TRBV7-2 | ASSLATWGDTQY
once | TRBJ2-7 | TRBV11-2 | ASSPKREIAYEQY
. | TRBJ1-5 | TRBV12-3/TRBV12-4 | ASSRQSNQPQH
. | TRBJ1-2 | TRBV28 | ASSSGTNYGYT
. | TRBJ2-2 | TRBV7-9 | ASSFQVNTGELF
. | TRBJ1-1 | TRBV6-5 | ASTGNTEAF
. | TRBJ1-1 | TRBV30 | AWNPYSRGYMNTEAF
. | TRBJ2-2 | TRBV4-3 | ASSQDFRLRTGELF
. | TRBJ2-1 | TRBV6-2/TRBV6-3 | ASSYFPGLASSYNEQF
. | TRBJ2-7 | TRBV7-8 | ASSLATYEQY
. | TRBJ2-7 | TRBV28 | ASSRGQGLTYEQY
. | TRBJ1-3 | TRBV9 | ASSVSDSNSGNTIY
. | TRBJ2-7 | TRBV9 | ASSAGGTGYNGEQY
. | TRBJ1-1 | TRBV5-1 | ASSLRGTGVTEAF